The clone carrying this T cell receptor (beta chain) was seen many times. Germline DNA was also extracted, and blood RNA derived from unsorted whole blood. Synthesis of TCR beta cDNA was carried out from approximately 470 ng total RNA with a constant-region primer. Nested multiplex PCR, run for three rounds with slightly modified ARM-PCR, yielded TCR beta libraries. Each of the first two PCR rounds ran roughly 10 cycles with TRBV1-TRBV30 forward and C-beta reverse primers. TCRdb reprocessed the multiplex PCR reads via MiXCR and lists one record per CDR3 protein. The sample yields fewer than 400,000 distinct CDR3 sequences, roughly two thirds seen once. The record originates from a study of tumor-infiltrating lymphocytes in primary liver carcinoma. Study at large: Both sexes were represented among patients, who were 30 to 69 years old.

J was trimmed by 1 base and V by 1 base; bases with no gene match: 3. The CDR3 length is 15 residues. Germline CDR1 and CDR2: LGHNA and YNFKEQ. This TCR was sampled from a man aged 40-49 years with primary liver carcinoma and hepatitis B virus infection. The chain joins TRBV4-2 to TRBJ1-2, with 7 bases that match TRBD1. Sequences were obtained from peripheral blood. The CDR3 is CASSQGDSYNYGYTF. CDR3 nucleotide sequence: TGTGCCAGCAGCCAAGGGGACAGCTATAACTATGGCTACACCTTC.